The 31 T cell receptor beta chains given below trace back to one sample, sequenced in a study of blood T cell repertoires in COVID-19 (dated by TCRdb to 2018 to 2021). Libraries were prepared through the immunoSEQ multiplex PCR assay. As stored in TCRdb, this immuneACCESS dataset retains in-frame rearrangements with V and J assigned. A fraction of the clones does not appear; measured against another copy, unresolved V genes explain less than half of the discrepancy, and the remainder lacks a known reason. Present in this sample are 60,000 to 70,000 clones, around 89% of which were seen just once. The ten largest make up roughly 1.2% of the sample. The sequencing sample was made of peripheral blood. Every receptor here comes from a woman between 55 and 75 years old with acute or convalescent COVID-19.

This chain connects TRBV24-1 to TRBJ2-5; possible D gene TRBD1, 6 bases. V shed 7 bases and J shed 1 base, with 15 bases lying between them. Germline CDR1 is KGHDR and CDR2 is SFDVKD. This CDR3 spans 15 amino acids. The CDR3 protein is CATSQQGEIQETQYF. DNA for the CDR3: TGTGCCACCAGCCAACAGGGCGAGATCCAAGAGACCCAGTACTTC.

V is TRBV7-9 and J is TRBJ1-3; 7 bases map to TRBD1. Losses at the gene ends were 5 bases for V and 2 bases for J; bases not matched to a gene: 6. The CDR3 loop spans 15 amino acids. Germline values: CDR1 SEHNR, CDR2 FQNEAQ (reference sequence). This CDR3 reads CASSPGQAAGNTIYF. The CDR3 DNA reads as TGTGCCAGCAGCCCCGGACAGGCCGCTGGAAACACCATATATTTT.

This clone was detected only once. V is TRBV5-1 and J is TRBJ1-3; 8 bases are a match to TRBD1. The CDR3 loop spans 17 amino acids. CDR1 and CDR2 from the germline V gene are SGHRS and YFSETQ. Unmatched junction bases numbered 6, after V lost 0 bases and J lost 1 base. CDR3 sequence reads: CASSLGPQGASGNTIYF. The CDR3 bases are TGCGCCAGCAGCTTGGGGCCGCAGGGGGCTTCTGGAAACACCATATATTTT.

The chain couples TRBV5-6 to TRBJ2-5, with TRBD1 as a possible D gene (6 bases). The germline CDR1 and CDR2 sequences are SGHDT and YYEEEE. The CDR3 is made up of 14 amino acids. The germline V and J ends were trimmed by 4 bases and 5 bases, with 15 bases remaining between them. The CDR3 nucleotides are TGTGCCAGCAGCCTGGGGGCGCCAGGGGAGACCCAGTACTTC. Encoded protein: CASSLGAPGETQYF.

For the CDR3, the DNA is TGTGCCAGTAGCCCCCAGGTGGGCAAAGCCTACAATGAGCAGTTCTTC. Its translation: CASSPQVGKAYNEQFF. This chain joins TRBV19 and TRBJ2-1; no clear D gene. Germline V gene sequence: CDR1 LNHDA, CDR2 SQIVND (reference sequence). The CDR3 consists of 16 residues. Trimming left V 6 bases short and J 2 bases short, with 17 bases between.

This clone has just a few counts. The V call is TRBV11-2, the J call TRBJ1-4, with a tentative D call TRBD1 (6 bases). The germline V gene encodes CDR1 SGHAT and CDR2 FQNNGV. V lost 5 bases to trimming and J lost 0 bases, with 13 bases between them. CDR3 size: 16 residues. The CDR3 here is CASSATGSPTNEKLFF. CDR3 DNA: TGTGCCAGCAGCGCAACAGGGTCCCCAACTAATGAAAAACTGTTTTTT.

The DNA for the CDR3 is TGTGCCAGCAGCCAAGGGCAGGTGGCTGGCTACACCTTC. Protein product: CASSQGQVAGYTF. The chain has TRBV3-1 (or the pseudogene TRBV3-2) and TRBJ1-2, with D unresolved. Germline CDR1 is LGHDT and CDR2 is YNNKEL (reference sequence). The CDR3 totals 13 residues. The ends were cut back, 1 base at V and 7 bases at J, with 10 bases in the middle.

The rearrangement uses TRBV18 and TRBJ2-3; D not certain. CDR3 length equals 14 residues. Germline-derived CDR1 and CDR2 are KGHSH and LQKENI. V dropped 0 bases and J dropped 5 bases, with 9 bases sitting between them. The CDR3, as DNA: TGTGCCAGCTCACCACCGGTCTCCAGAGATACGCAGTATTTT. It specifies CASSPPVSRDTQYF.

This chain connects TRBV2 to TRBJ2-7, with TRBD1 matching over 10 bases. The germline gives CDR1 SNHLY, CDR2 FYNNEI. V trimming: 6 bases; J trimming: 7 bases; junction bases outside the gene matches: 9. The CDR3 length is 14 residues. The CDR3 is CASRARQGASEQYV. The CDR3 DNA reads TGTGCCAGCAGAGCCCGACAGGGGGCGAGTGAGCAGTACGTC.

This sequence joins TRBV2 and TRBJ1-1; 7 bases line up with TRBD1. The CDR3 loop spans 15 amino acids. The germline V gene has CDR1 SNHLY and CDR2 FYNNEI. V lost 4 bases, J lost 1 base, and 6 bases stayed unmatched. The chain's CDR3 is CASSGQGIQNTEAFF. CDR3 DNA: TGTGCCAGCAGTGGACAGGGAATCCAGAACACTGAAGCTTTCTTT. Drawing the rest from reference TRBV2 and TRBJ1-1, the complete variable domain is EPEVTQTPSHQVTQMGQEVILRCVPISNHLYFYWYRQILGQKVEFLVSFYNNEISEKSEIFDDQFSVERPDGSNFTLKIRSTKLEDSAMYFCASSGQGIQNTEAFFGQGTRLTVV.

The J gene is TRBJ1-5, the V gene TRBV6-5, with D unclear. Looked up from germline, CDR1 is MNHEY and CDR2 is SVGAGI. V was clipped by 7 bases and J by 6 bases, with 13 bases between them. The CDR3 is made up of 13 amino acids. The chain's CDR3 is CASIFEGAQPQHF. CDR3 nucleotide sequence: TGTGCCAGCATCTTTGAGGGCGCTCAGCCCCAGCATTTT.

V and J are TRBV9 and TRBJ1-5, with D possibly being TRBD1 (6 bases). V dropped 0 bases and J dropped 1 base, with 8 bases sitting between them. This CDR3 has 15 residues. The V gene's germline CDR1 is SGDLS and CDR2 YYNGEE. The CDR3: CASSVGQGSNQPQHF. CDR3 nucleotide sequence: TGTGCCAGCAGCGTAGGGCAGGGGAGCAATCAGCCCCAGCATTTT. Using reference TRBV9 and TRBJ1-5 for the parts outside the CDR3, the full variable domain is DSGVTQTPKHLITATGQRVTLRCSPRSGDLSVYWYQQSLDQGLQFLIQYYNGEERAKGNILERFSAQQFPDLHSELNLSSLELGDSALYFCASSVGQGSNQPQHFGDGTRLSIL.

V gene TRBV5-5 combines with J gene TRBJ2-5; D remains unclear. CDR3 size: 11 residues. V gave up 4 bases and J gave up 3 bases, with 4 bases separating them. In germline, CDR1 is SGHKS, CDR2 YYEKEE (reference sequence). CDR3 bases: TGTGCCAGCAGCCGGGAAGAGACCCAGTACTTC. Its protein is CASSREETQYF.

The chain links TRBV9 to TRBJ1-2; no firm D call. Deletions cut 0 bases from V and 8 bases from J, with 14 bases between. Germline CDR1 reads SGDLS; CDR2 reads YYNGEE. The CDR3 totals 14 residues. CDR3 coding DNA: TGTGCCAGCAGCGTAGGGGGAGGCCGGGGAGGCTACACCTTC. Protein product: CASSVGGGRGGYTF.

This chain connects TRBV29-1 to TRBJ1-4; D uncertain. This CDR3 comprises 13 residues. V lost 3 bases and J 3 bases, leaving 8 bases between the germline ends. Germline loops: CDR1 SQVTM, CDR2 ANQGSEA. Here the CDR3 reads CSVDGGANEKLFF. The CDR3, as DNA: TGCAGCGTTGACGGCGGGGCTAATGAAAAACTGTTTTTT. Drawing the rest from reference TRBV29-1 and TRBJ1-4, the complete variable domain is SAVISQKPSRDICQRGTSLTIQCQVDSQVTMMFWYRQQPGQSLTLIATANQGSEATYESGFVIDKFPISRPNLTFSTLTVSNMSPEDSSIYLCSVDGGANEKLFFGSGTQLSVL.

The V and J genes are TRBV29-1 and TRBJ2-2; the D gene is possibly TRBD2 (5 bases). The germline CDR1 and CDR2 sequences are SQVTM and ANQGSEA. Between the trimmed V and J ends, which lost 4 bases and 6 bases, there was a span of 12 bases. This CDR3 is 13 amino acids long. The CDR3, as DNA: TGCAGCGTTGGAGGGAGAATGGCCGGGGAGCTGTTTTTT. Translated: CSVGGRMAGELFF.

V usage is TRBV19 and J usage is TRBJ2-7; 12 nucleotides line up with TRBD2. V was pared by 0 bases and J by 0 bases, with 15 bases of the junction left unmatched. The CDR3 consists of 21 residues. Germline V gene lookup returns CDR1 LNHDA and CDR2 SQIVND (reference sequence). The CDR3 DNA sequence: TGTGCCAGTAGTATAGATGAAATAGGGACTAGCGGGTGGGCAAGCTCCTACGAGCAGTACGTC. Encoded protein: CASSIDEIGTSGWASSYEQYV.

The V gene is TRBV4-2, the J gene TRBJ2-1; TRBD2 agrees at 8 bases. Germline loops: CDR1 LGHNA, CDR2 YNFKEQ. J was trimmed by 0 bases and V by 1 base; bases with no gene match: 8. CDR3 length: 18 residues. The CDR3 here is CASSQGVTGGYSYNEQFF. The DNA of the CDR3 is TGTGCCAGCAGCCAAGGGGTAACGGGAGGGTACTCCTACAATGAGCAGTTCTTC.

This clone was observed a few times. The chain couples TRBV28 to TRBJ1-2, with 9 bases that match TRBD1. This CDR3 is 14 amino acids long. Germline CDR1 reads MDHEN; CDR2 reads SYDVKM. Unmatched junction bases numbered 4, after V lost 6 bases and J lost 2 bases. CDR3 DNA sequence: TGTGCCAGCAGGGAGACAGGGGGAAACTATGGCTACACCTTC. Amino acids: CASRETGGNYGYTF.

The V call is TRBV10-2, the J call TRBJ1-3; D ambiguous. With 2 bases removed from V and 0 bases from J, the gap between germline ends came to 5 bases. The CDR3 consists of 14 residues. CDR1 is WSHSY, CDR2 SAAADI, per germline. The CDR3 DNA reads TGCGCCAGCAGTGAGCTGTACTCTGGAAACACCATATATTTT. This encodes CASSELYSGNTIYF.

The V call is TRBV18, the J call TRBJ2-1; 8 bases are a match to TRBD2. V dropped 3 bases and J dropped 8; count of bases not matched to a gene: 9. CDR3 length: 15 amino acids. The germline gives CDR1 KGHSH, CDR2 LQKENI. Written as DNA, the CDR3 is TGTGCCAGCTCACCCCGGGTAGCGGGAACGGATGAGCAGTTCTTC. Amino acid sequence: CASSPRVAGTDEQFF.

This chain joins TRBV5-4 and TRBJ1-4; no clear D gene. The germline V and J ends were trimmed by 4 bases and 6 bases, with 19 bases remaining between them. There are 16 residues in the CDR3. Germline-derived CDR1 and CDR2 are SGHNT and YYREEE (reference sequence). CDR3 sequence reads: CASSGVEGRGDEKLFF. CDR3 nucleotides: TGTGCCAGCAGCGGGGTGGAGGGAAGAGGCGATGAAAAACTGTTTTTT.

The V gene is TRBV5-1, the J gene TRBJ2-2; 7 nucleotides agree with TRBD2. V lost 3 bases and J lost 1; bases outside the gene matches: 3. Germline CDR1 SGHRS, CDR2 YFSETQ. The CDR3 covers 15 residues. As DNA, the CDR3 is TGCGCCAGCAGCTCAGCGGGGTTGAACACCGGGGAGCTGTTTTTT. Translating it yields CASSSAGLNTGELFF.

V is TRBV10-3 and J is TRBJ2-2, with 15 bases fitting TRBD2. V lost 10 bases to trimming and J lost 4 bases; unmatched junction nucleotides: 7. Germline V gene lookup returns CDR1 ENHRY and CDR2 SYGVKD. This CDR3 contains 16 residues. The CDR3 nucleotides are TGTGCCACCGGGACTAGCGGGGGGCCGGGCACCGGGGAGCTGTTTTTT. Translating it yields CATGTSGGPGTGELFF.

The chain carries TRBV7-9 and TRBJ1-1, with D possibly being TRBD1 (5 bases). Trimming stripped 5 bases from V and 1 base from J, with 11 bases between. The CDR3 extends over 14 amino acids. CDR1 and CDR2 (germline): SEHNR, FQNEAQ (reference sequence). In nucleotides, the CDR3 is TGTGCCAGCAGCCCAGGGATTTCGAACACTGAAGCTTTCTTT. It translates to CASSPGISNTEAFF.

The chain combines TRBV5-1 with TRBJ2-3, with TRBD1 matching 9 bases. The V segment lost 7 bases and the J segment 4 bases; nucleotides outside the gene matches: 7. Germline V CDR1 and CDR2: SGHRS, YFSETQ. This CDR3 region has 14 residues. The CDR3 region is CASARTGVADTQYF. In DNA, the CDR3 is TGCGCCAGCGCCCGGACAGGGGTAGCAGATACGCAGTATTTT.

The chain uses TRBV4-1 and TRBJ2-7; 8 bases align to TRBD1. This CDR3 comprises 13 residues. The V gene's germline CDR1 is MGHRA and CDR2 YSYEKL. The V segment lost 0 bases and the J segment 12 bases; nucleotides outside the gene matches: 7. The CDR3 reads CASSQEGTGGGYV. The CDR3 nucleotides are TGCGCCAGCAGCCAAGAAGGGACAGGCGGAGGGTACGTC.

V and J are TRBV5-8 and TRBJ1-4; 7 positions agree with TRBD1. Germline values: CDR1 SGHTS, CDR2 YDEGEE. This CDR3 is built from 17 residues. V was pared by 4 bases and J by 0 bases, with 9 bases of the junction left unmatched. As DNA, the CDR3 is TGTGCCAGCAGCACCGGGCTCGGGACAGCAACTAATGAAAAACTGTTTTTT. Encoded protein: CASSTGLGTATNEKLFF.

The V call is TRBV6-1, the J call TRBJ1-5, with D tentatively TRBD1 (5 bases). CDR1 MNHNS and CDR2 SASEGT come from the germline V gene. CDR3 length: 16 residues. V lost 0 bases to trimming and J lost 6 bases, with 15 bases between them. The CDR3 DNA is TGTGCCAGCAGTGAAGCGGCAGGGCTGGTTTTTCAGCCCCAGCATTTT. Residues: CASSEAAGLVFQPQHF.

This chain connects TRBV5-6 to TRBJ1-2; 8 bases match TRBD1. This CDR3 has 15 residues. The V and J ends lost 4 bases and 0 bases, in that order; junction bases with no gene match: 5. CDR1 is SGHDT, CDR2 YYEEEE, per germline. CDR3 loop: CASSIGQGTNYGYTF. The CDR3 bases are TGTGCCAGCAGCATAGGACAGGGCACTAACTATGGCTACACCTTC.

V is TRBV19 and J is TRBJ2-7, with 8 bases matching TRBD1. Germline values: CDR1 LNHDA, CDR2 SQIVND (reference sequence). The CDR3 has 13 residues. J gave up 7 bases and V 5 bases, and 7 bases lay outside the gene matches. For the CDR3, the DNA is TGTGCCAGTAGTCTGACAGGGGTGAGTGAGCAGTACGTC. Translation gives CASSLTGVSEQYV.